This T cell receptor beta chain was recovered during a study of CD4 T cells in relation to SARS-CoV-2 and coronaviruses. In the study overall: The restricting HLA molecule for shared crossreactive spike epitopes was mapped. Broader study findings: Monoreactive clones expanded significantly more to SARS-CoV-2 than crossreactive clones did.

This clone was counted a few times. Its antigen is unknown. Method: immunoSEQ multiplex PCR; TCRdb's copy keeps in-frame clones and lacks some. The sample includes roughly 15,000 clones, about 80% of them seen just once. CD4+ T cells from unexposed donors were obtained before the COVID-19 pandemic (2011-2018). The cells were cultured for around ten days before CD4+ T cells were isolated. The sample comprised CD4+ T cells from PBMCs, cultured in vitro. The TCR sequence derives from a human donor in good health.

The CDR3 bases are TGCAGCGTTTCTGGGGACAGGGGGGTATCCTATGGCTACACCTTC. Its translation: CSVSGDRGVSYGYTF. This sequence joins TRBV29-1 and TRBJ1-2; 11 nucleotides line up with TRBD1. Per germline, CDR1 SQVTM and CDR2 ANQGSEA. The CDR3 contains 15 residues. V lost 5 bases, J lost 4 bases, and 9 bases stayed unmatched. The variable domain in full, with the rest retrieved from reference TRBV29-1 and TRBJ1-2, is SAVISQKPSRDICQRGTSLTIQCQVDSQVTMMFWYRQQPGQSLTLIATANQGSEATYESGFVIDKFPISRPNLTFSTLTVSNMSPEDSSIYLCSVSGDRGVSYGYTFGSGTRLTVV.